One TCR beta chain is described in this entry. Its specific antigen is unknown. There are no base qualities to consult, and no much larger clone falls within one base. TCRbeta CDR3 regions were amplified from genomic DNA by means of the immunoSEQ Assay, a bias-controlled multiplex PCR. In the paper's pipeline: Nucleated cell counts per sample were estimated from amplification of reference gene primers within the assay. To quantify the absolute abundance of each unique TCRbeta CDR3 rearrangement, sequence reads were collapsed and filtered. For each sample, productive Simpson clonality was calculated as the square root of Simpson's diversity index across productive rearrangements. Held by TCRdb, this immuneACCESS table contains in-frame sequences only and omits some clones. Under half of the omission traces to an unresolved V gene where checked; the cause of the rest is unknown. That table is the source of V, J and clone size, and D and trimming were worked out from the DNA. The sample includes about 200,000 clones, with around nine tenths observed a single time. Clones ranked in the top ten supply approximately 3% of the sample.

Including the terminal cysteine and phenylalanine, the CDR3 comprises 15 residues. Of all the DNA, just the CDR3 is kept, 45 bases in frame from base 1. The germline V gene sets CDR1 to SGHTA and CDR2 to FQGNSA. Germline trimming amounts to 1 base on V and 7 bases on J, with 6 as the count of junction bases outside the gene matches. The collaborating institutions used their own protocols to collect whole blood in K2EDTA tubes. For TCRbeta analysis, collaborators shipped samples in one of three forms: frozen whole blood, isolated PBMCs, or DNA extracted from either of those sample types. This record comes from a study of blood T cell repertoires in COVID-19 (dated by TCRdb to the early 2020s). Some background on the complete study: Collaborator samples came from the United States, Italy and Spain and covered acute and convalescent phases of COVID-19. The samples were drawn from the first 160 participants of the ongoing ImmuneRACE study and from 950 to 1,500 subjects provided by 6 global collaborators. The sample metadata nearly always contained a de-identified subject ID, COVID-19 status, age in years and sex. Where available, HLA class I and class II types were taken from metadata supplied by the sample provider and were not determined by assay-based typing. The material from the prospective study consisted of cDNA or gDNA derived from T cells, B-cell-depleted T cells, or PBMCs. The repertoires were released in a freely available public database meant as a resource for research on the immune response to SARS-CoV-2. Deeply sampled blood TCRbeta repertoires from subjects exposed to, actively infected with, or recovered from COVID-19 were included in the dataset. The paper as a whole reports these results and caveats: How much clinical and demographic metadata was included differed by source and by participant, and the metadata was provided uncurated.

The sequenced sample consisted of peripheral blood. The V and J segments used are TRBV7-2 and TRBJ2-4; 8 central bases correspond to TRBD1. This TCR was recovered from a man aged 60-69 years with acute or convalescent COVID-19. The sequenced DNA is TGTGCCAGCAGCTTAGGGGTGACAGGGGTTAACATTCAGTACTTC. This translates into CASSLGVTGVNIQYF. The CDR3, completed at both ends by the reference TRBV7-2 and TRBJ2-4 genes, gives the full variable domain GAGVSQSPSNKVTEKGKDVELRCDPISGHTALYWYRQSLGQGLEFLIYFQGNSAPDKSGLPSDRFSAERTGGSVSTLTIQRTQQEDSAVYLCASSLGVTGVNIQYFGAGTRLSVL.